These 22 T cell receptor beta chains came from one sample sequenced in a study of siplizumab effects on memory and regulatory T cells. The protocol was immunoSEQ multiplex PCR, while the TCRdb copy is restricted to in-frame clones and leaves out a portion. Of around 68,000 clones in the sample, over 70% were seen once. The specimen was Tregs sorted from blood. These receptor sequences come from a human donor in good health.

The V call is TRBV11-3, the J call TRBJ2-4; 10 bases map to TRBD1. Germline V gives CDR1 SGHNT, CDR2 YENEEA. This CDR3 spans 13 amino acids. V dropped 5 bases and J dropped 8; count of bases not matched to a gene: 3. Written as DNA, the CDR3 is TGTGCCAGCAGCCTCGGGACAGGGGACATTCAGTACTTC. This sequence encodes CASSLGTGDIQYF.

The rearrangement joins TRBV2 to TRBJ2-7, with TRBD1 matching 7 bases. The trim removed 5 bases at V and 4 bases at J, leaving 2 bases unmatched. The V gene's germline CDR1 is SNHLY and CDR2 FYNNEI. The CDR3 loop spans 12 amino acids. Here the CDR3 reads CASSRQGYEQYF. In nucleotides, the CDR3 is TGTGCCAGCAGTAGACAGGGATACGAGCAGTACTTC.

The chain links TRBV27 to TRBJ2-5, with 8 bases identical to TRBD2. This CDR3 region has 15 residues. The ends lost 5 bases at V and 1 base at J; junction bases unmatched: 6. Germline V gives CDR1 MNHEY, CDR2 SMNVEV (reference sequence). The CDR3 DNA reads TGTGCCAGCAGTCCGGCTAGCGGGTTCCAAGAGACCCAGTACTTC. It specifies CASSPASGFQETQYF.

DNA for the CDR3: TGTGCCAGCAGCTTGGGACCAGAAGGGGAAAAACTGTTTTTT. Translating it yields CASSLGPEGEKLFF. The chain recombines TRBV7-9 with TRBJ1-4, with a tentative D call TRBD1 (5 bases). The CDR3 totals 14 residues. V was trimmed by 3 bases and J by 8 bases, leaving 13 bases between them. Germline loops: CDR1 SEHNR, CDR2 FQNEAQ (reference sequence).

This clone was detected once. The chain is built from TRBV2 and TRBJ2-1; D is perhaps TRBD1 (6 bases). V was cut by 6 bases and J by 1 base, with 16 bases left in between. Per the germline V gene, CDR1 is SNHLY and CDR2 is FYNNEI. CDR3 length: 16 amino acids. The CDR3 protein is CASRGRQARSYNEQFF. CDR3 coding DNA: TGTGCCAGCAGGGGCCGACAGGCCCGTTCCTACAATGAGCAGTTCTTC.

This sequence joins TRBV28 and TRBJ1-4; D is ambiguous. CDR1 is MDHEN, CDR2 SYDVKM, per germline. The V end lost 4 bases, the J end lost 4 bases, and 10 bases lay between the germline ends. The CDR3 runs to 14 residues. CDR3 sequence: CASSSVHGNEKLFF. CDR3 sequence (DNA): TGTGCCAGCAGTTCTGTGCATGGTAATGAAAAACTGTTTTTT.

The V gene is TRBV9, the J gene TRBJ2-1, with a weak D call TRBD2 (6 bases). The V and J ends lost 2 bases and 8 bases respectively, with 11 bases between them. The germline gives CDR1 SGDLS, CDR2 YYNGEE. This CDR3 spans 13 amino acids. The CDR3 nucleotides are TGTGCCAGCAGCGTGGCGGGGCGGTATGAGCAGTTCTTC. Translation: CASSVAGRYEQFF.

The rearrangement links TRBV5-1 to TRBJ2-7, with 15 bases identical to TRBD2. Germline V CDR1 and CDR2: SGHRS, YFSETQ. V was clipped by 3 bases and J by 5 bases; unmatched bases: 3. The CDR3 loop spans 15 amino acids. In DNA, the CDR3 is TGCGCCAGCAGCTCGGGACTAGCGGGAGGACACGAGCAGTACTTC. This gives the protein CASSSGLAGGHEQYF.

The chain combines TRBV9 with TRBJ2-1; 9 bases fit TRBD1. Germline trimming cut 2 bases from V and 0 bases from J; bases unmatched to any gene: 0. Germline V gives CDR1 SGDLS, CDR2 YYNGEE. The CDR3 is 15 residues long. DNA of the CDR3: TGTGCCAGCAGCGTGGGACAGGGCTCCTACAATGAGCAGTTCTTC. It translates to CASSVGQGSYNEQFF.

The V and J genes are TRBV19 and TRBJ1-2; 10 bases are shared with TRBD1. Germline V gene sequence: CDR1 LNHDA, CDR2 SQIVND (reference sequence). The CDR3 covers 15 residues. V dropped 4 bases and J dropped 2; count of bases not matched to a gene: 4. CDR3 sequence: CASSTDRGRNYGYTF. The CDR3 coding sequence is TGTGCCAGTAGTACAGACAGGGGGCGCAACTATGGCTACACCTTC.

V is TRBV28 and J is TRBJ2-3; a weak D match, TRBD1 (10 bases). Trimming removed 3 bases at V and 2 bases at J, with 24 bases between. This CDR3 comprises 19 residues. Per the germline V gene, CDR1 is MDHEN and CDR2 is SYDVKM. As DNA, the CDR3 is TGTGCCAGCAGTTTGGTAGACAGGGGGCGACTAGCGGACACAGATACGCAGTATTTT. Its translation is CASSLVDRGRLADTDTQYF. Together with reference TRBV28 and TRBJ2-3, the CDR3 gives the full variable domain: DVKVTQSSRYLVKRTGEKVFLECVQDMDHENMFWYRQDPGLGLRLIYFSYDVKMKEKGDIPEGYSVSREKKERFSLILESASTNQTSMYLCASSLVDRGRLADTDTQYFGPGTRLTVL.

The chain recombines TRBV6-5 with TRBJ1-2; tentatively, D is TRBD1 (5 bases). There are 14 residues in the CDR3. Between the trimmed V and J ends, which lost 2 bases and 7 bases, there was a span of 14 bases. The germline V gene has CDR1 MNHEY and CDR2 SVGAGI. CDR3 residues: CASSYGGIGGGYTF. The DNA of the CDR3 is TGTGCCAGCAGTTACGGGGGAATCGGGGGTGGCTACACCTTC.

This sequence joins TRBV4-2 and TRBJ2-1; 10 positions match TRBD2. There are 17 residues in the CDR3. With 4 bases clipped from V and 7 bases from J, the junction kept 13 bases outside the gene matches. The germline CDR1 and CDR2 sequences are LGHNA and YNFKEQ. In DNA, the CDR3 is TGTGCCAGCAGCCTTCATTCCTCTAGCGGGAGTTTTAATGAGCAGTTCTTC. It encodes CASSLHSSSGSFNEQFF.

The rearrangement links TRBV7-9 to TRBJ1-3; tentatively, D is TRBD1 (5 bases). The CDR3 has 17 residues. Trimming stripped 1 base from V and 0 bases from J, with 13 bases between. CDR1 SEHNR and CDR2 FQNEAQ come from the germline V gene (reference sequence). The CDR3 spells CASSLGGALRSGNTIYF. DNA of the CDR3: TGTGCCAGCAGCTTAGGTGGGGCGCTCCGCTCTGGAAACACCATATATTTT.

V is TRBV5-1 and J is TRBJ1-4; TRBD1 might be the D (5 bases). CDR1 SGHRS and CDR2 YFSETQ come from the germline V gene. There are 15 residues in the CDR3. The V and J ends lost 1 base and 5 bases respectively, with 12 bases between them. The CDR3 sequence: CASSLSSRVNEKLFF. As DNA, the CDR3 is TGCGCCAGCAGCTTGTCGTCCAGGGTGAATGAAAAACTGTTTTTT. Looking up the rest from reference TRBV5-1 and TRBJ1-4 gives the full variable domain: KAGVTQTPRYLIKTRGQQVTLSCSPISGHRSVSWYQQTPGQGLQFLFEYFSETQRNKGNFPGRFSGRQFSNSRSEMNVSTLELGDSALYLCASSLSSRVNEKLFFGSGTQLSVL.

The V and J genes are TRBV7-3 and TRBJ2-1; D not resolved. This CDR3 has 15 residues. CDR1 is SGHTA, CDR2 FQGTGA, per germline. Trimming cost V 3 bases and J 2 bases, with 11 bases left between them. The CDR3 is CASSLGQSPYNEQFF. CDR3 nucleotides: TGTGCCAGCAGCTTGGGTCAGAGCCCCTACAATGAGCAGTTCTTC.

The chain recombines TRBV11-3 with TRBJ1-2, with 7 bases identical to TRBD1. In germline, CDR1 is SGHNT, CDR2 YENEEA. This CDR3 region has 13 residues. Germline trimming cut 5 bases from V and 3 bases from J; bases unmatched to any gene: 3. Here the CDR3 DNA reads TGTGCCAGCAGCCTCCAGGGGGACTATGGCTACACCTTC. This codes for CASSLQGDYGYTF. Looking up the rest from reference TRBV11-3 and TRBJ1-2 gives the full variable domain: EAGVVQSPRYKIIEKKQPVAFWCNPISGHNTLYWYLQNLGQGPELLIRYENEEAVDDSQLPKDRFSAERLKGVDSTLKIQPAELGDSAVYLCASSLQGDYGYTFGSGTRLTVV.

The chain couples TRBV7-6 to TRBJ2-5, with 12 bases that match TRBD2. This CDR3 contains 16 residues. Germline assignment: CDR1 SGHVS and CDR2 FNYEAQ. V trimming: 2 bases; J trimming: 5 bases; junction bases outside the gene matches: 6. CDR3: CASSLTRLAGVETQYF. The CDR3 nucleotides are TGTGCCAGCAGCTTAACAAGACTAGCGGGAGTGGAGACCCAGTACTTC.

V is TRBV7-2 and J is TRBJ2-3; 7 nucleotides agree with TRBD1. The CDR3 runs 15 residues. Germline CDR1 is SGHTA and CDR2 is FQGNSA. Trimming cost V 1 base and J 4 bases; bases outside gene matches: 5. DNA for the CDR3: TGTGCCAGCAGCTTAGGTGGGACAGCTTCAGATACGCAGTATTTT. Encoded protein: CASSLGGTASDTQYF.

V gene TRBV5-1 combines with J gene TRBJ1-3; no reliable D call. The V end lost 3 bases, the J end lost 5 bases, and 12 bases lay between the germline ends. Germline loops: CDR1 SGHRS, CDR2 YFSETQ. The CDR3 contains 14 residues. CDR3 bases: TGCGCCAGCAGCTCGACGACGGATAGAAACACCATATATTTT. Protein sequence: CASSSTTDRNTIYF.

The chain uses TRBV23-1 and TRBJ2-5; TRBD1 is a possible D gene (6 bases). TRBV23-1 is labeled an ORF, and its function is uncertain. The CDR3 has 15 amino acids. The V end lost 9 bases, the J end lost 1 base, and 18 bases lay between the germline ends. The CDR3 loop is CARVHTGCPQETQYF. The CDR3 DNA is TGCGCCAGAGTACACACAGGGTGCCCCCAAGAGACCCAGTACTTC.

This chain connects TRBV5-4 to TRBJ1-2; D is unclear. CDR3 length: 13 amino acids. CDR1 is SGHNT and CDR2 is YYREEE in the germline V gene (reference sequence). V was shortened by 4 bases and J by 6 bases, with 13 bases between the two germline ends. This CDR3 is CASSDGGFHGYTF. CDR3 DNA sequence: TGTGCCAGCAGCGACGGTGGATTCCATGGCTACACCTTC.